This T cell receptor beta chain was recovered during a study of patients and donors after allogeneic stem cell transplantation. TCRdb used MiXCR to reprocess the RT-PCR reads, holding one entry per CDR3 protein. The top ten clones hold 33% of a sample with roughly 180,000 distinct CDR3 sequences, approximately 41% of them seen once. The CDR3 totals 15 residues. The germline V gene has CDR1 LGHNA and CDR2 YSLEER. V was pared by 0 bases and J by 10 bases, with 13 bases between. V usage is TRBV4-3 and J usage is TRBJ1-6, with D possibly matching TRBD1 (5 bases). What was sequenced was blood, either unsorted or a sorted T cell fraction (not recorded which). This sequence was found in a human donor who was either an allogeneic HSCT recipient or a stem cell or donor lymphocyte infusion donor (not recorded which). It is not recorded whose cells these are; they may come from a transplant donor. CDR3 protein: CASSQDGGGKSPLHF. DNA of the CDR3: TGCGCCAGCAGCCAAGATGGGGGTGGTAAATCACCCCTCCACTTT.